A selection of T cell receptor beta chains follows, all from one sample in a study of T-cell memory formation after mild COVID-19. From the 5' RACE reads, TCRdb called clonotypes with MiXCR, one entry per CDR3 protein. The table lists just over 350,000 distinct CDR3 sequences, over 13% of them singletons. Material: PBMCs or a T cell subset sorted from them (not recorded which). These receptors all stem from a young man who had mild COVID-19 (a few samples of this study predate the infection). Cell type and time point are not known. CDR3s include the opening cysteine and the closing phenylalanine or tryptophan. Fields, in order: D gene, V gene, clone size, J gene, CDR3 protein, CDR3 DNA. The D gene is left open where the match is weak. Clone size is stated in some rows and not others, as once, few, many or a class when expanded.

>NA|TRBV2|NA|TRBJ1-5
CASSETFGEPSYSNQPQHF
TGTGCCAGCAGTGAGACCTTCGGGGAGCCAAGCTATAGCAATCAGCCCCAGCATTTT
>NA|TRBV5-1|NA|TRBJ1-6
CASSLEQTYNSPLHF
TGCGCCAGCAGCTTGGAGCAGACCTATAATTCACCCCTCCACTTT
>TRBD2|TRBV25-1|NA|TRBJ2-3
CASKNGGVTDTQYF
TGTGCCAGCAAGAACGGGGGGGTCACAGATACGCAGTATTTT
>TRBD2|TRBV4-1|NA|TRBJ2-5
CASSPYGGAVETQYF
TGCGCCAGCAGCCCCTACGGGGGGGCAGTGGAGACCCAGTACTTC
>NA|TRBV7-7|many|TRBJ2-3
CASSLTGPSTDTQYF
TGTGCCAGCAGCTTAACGGGCCCGAGCACAGATACGCAGTATTTT
>NA|TRBV7-9|many|TRBJ2-3
CASNNLVSPTSTDTQYF
TGTGCCAGCAACAATTTGGTCTCGCCCACTAGCACAGATACGCAGTATTTT
>NA|TRBV5-1|many|TRBJ2-3
CASSLRGDEDTQYF
TGCGCCAGCAGCTTGAGAGGCGATGAAGATACGCAGTATTTT
>TRBD2|TRBV7-2|NA|TRBJ2-3
CASSLGASGGEDTQYF
TGTGCCAGCAGCTTAGGGGCTAGCGGGGGGGAAGATACGCAGTATTTT
>NA|TRBV6-6|many|TRBJ1-2
CASTIRGRTYGYTF
TGTGCCAGCACCATTAGGGGCAGGACCTATGGCTACACCTTC
>TRBD1|TRBV29-1|NA|TRBJ2-7
CSVTSALGGQEPYEQYF
TGCAGCGTCACCTCCGCGTTGGGGGGACAGGAACCCTACGAGCAGTACTTC
>NA|TRBV6-1|NA|TRBJ2-5
CASLLTGRAETQYF
TGTGCCAGCCTACTGACAGGGAGGGCGGAGACCCAGTACTTC
>NA|TRBV20-1|few|TRBJ2-4
CSVLGGSGRIQYF
TGCAGTGTTCTGGGCGGCTCGGGGCGCATTCAGTACTTC
>NA|TRBV20-1|few|TRBJ2-4
CSVPTSKNIQYF
TGCAGTGTTCCGACTAGCAAAAACATTCAGTACTTC
>NA|TRBV19|few|TRBJ2-7
CASSSGRSYEQYF
TGTGCCAGTAGTAGCGGCCGCTCCTACGAGCAGTACTTC
>NA|TRBV7-2|few|TRBJ2-6
CASSLIGQASGANVLTF
TGTGCCAGCAGCTTGATCGGACAAGCCTCTGGGGCCAACGTCCTGACTTTC
>NA|TRBV12-3/TRBV12-4|few|TRBJ2-1
CASASPAGDEQFF
TGTGCCAGCGCGTCCCCGGCGGGCGATGAGCAGTTCTTC
>TRBD1|TRBV4-1|few|TRBJ2-7
CASSQGTGDSYEQYF
TGCGCCAGCAGCCAAGGGACAGGTGACTCCTACGAGCAGTACTTC
>NA|TRBV24-1|few|TRBJ2-3
CATSDGATDTQYF
TGTGCCACCAGTGATGGGGCTACAGATACGCAGTATTTT
>NA|TRBV7-7|NA|TRBJ2-1
CASSLAPRDEQFF
TGTGCTAGCAGCTTAGCGCCCAGGGATGAGCAGTTCTTC
>NA|TRBV27|NA|TRBJ1-2
CASSFAGGYGYTF
TGTGCCAGCAGTTTTGCGGGGGGTTATGGCTACACCTTC
>NA|TRBV18|many|TRBJ2-1
CASSPAVGYNNEQFF
TGTGCCAGCTCCCCCGCCGTCGGATACAACAATGAGCAGTTCTTC
>NA|TRBV20-1|NA|TRBJ2-1
CSAPIPGLSYNEQFF
TGCAGTGCTCCTATCCCGGGCCTCTCCTACAATGAGCAGTTCTTC
>NA|TRBV6-5|few|TRBJ1-2
CASSKSGGYTF
TGTGCCAGCAGTAAATCGGGAGGCTACACCTTC
>NA|TRBV11-2|few|TRBJ1-5
CASSLAPRGRVDQPQHF
TGTGCCAGCAGCTTAGCCCCTCGGGGTAGGGTGGATCAGCCCCAGCATTTT
>NA|TRBV29-1|few|TRBJ2-7
CSVEGQGPPSRSYEQYF
TGCAGCGTTGAAGGACAAGGGCCCCCATCCCGTTCCTACGAGCAGTACTTC
>NA|TRBV4-2|many|TRBJ2-2
CASSQGWTGELFF
TGTGCCAGCAGCCAAGGGTGGACCGGGGAGCTGTTTTTT
>NA|TRBV2|NA|TRBJ1-4
CASSEVIGPEKLFF
TGTGCCAGCAGTGAAGTGATAGGGCCTGAAAAACTGTTTTTT
>NA|TRBV7-3|NA|TRBJ2-7
CASSPDPQSSYEQYF
TGTGCCAGCAGTCCGGACCCTCAGAGCTCCTACGAGCAGTACTTC
>NA|TRBV9|NA|TRBJ2-4
CASSVEGLNIQYF
TGTGCCAGCAGCGTAGAAGGGTTGAACATTCAGTACTTC